The 18 T cell receptor beta chains in this list originate from one sample, sequenced in a study of early T cells in non-severe SARS-CoV-2 infection (dated by TCRdb to the early 2020s). Libraries were prepared through 5' RACE. Instrument on record: NextSeq 500. In TCRdb, the public reads were trimmed at Q25 with fastp and aligned with MiXCR, with productive beta chains retained. All rows with the same CDR3 protein become a single entry with the most common DNA and genes. This sample holds roughly 66,000 distinct CDR3 sequences; approximately 9.2% were observed only once. Approximately 3% of the sample belongs to the ten largest clones. Material for sequencing was whole blood. All receptors derive from an adult who was a healthcare worker with PCR-confirmed SARS-CoV-2 infection or an uninfected control (not recorded which).

CDR3 protein: CASSPGQGAFETQYF. Written as DNA, the CDR3 is TGTGCCAGCTCACCGGGACAGGGGGCGTTTGAGACCCAGTACTTC. The V and J genes are TRBV18 and TRBJ2-5, with TRBD1 matching over 12 bases. J was trimmed by 5 bases and V by 3 bases; bases with no gene match: 4. CDR1 and CDR2 (germline): KGHSH, LQKENI. CDR3 length equals 15 residues. Supplemented by reference TRBV18 and TRBJ2-5, the full variable domain reads NAGVMQNPRHLVRRRGQEARLRCSPMKGHSHVYWYRQLPEEGLKFMVYLQKENIIDESGMPKERFSAEFPKEGPSILRIQQVVRGDSAAYFCASSPGQGAFETQYFGPGTRLLVL.

In DNA form, the CDR3 reads TGTGCCACCAGTGGAAATAGACGCACAGATACGCAGTATTTT. Its translation is CATSGNRRTDTQYF. V and J are TRBV24-1 and TRBJ2-3; D not resolved. Germline V lookup: CDR1 KGHDR, CDR2 SFDVKD. This CDR3 is built from 14 residues. V lost 5 bases to trimming and J lost 1 base, with 9 bases between them.

This chain connects TRBV5-1 to TRBJ2-5, with D perhaps TRBD2 (6 bases). With 6 bases removed from V and 5 bases from J, the gap between germline ends came to 14 bases. The CDR3 totals 13 residues. Germline values: CDR1 SGHRS, CDR2 YFSETQ. The CDR3 reads CASTGGGIETQYF. The CDR3 nucleotides read TGCGCCAGCACTGGCGGAGGGATCGAGACCCAGTACTTC.

The rearrangement links TRBV29-1 to TRBJ2-5, with TRBD2 identical over 9 bases. This CDR3 is 14 amino acids long. The germline V gene has CDR1 SQVTM and CDR2 ANQGSEA. V lost 5 bases and J lost 1; bases outside the gene matches: 5. The CDR3: CSVRAGGPQETQYF. The DNA for the CDR3 is TGCAGCGTTCGGGCGGGAGGGCCCCAAGAGACCCAGTACTTC.

The genes are TRBV4-3 and TRBJ2-7; possible D gene TRBD2, 6 bases. CDR3 length: 16 residues. V was pared by 1 base and J by 5 bases, with 18 bases between. Germline V CDR1 and CDR2: LGHNA, YSLEER. Here the CDR3 reads CASSQASPPEGHEQYF. The CDR3 coding sequence is TGCGCCAGCAGCCAAGCCTCCCCCCCGGAGGGCCACGAGCAGTACTTC.

The sample holds a few counts of this clonotype. This sequence joins TRBV25-1 and TRBJ2-6, with D tentatively TRBD1 (5 bases). This CDR3 contains 17 residues. Trimming left V 6 bases short and J 0 bases short, with 15 bases between. CDR1 is MGHDK, CDR2 SYGVNS, per germline. In DNA form, the CDR3 reads TGTGCCAGCAGCCACAATCCCACAGGCTCTGGGGCCAACGTCCTGACTTTC. Its protein product is CASSHNPTGSGANVLTF.

This clonotype has a handful of counts. The chain joins TRBV12-3 or TRBV12-4 to TRBJ2-7; 8 bases match TRBD1. J was trimmed by 3 bases and V by 4 bases; bases with no gene match: 5. This CDR3 region has 14 residues. The CDR3 region has the DNA TGTGCCAGCAGTTCAGGGGGCTGGGACTACGAGCAGTACTTC. Translated, it gives CASSSGGWDYEQYF.

At least ten counts were recorded for this clonotype. The chain joins TRBV14 to TRBJ2-7; a weak D match, TRBD1 (6 bases). Germline V gene sequence: CDR1 SGHDN, CDR2 FVKESK. V lost 4 bases to trimming and J lost 5 bases, with 12 bases between them. The length of the CDR3 is 13 residues. The CDR3 DNA reads as TGTGCCAGCAGCCGCAATAGGGGGAACGAGCAGTACTTC. Translated: CASSRNRGNEQYF.

This clonotype was detected many times. The chain uses TRBV28 and TRBJ2-3; TRBD2 aligns across 16 bases. This CDR3 has 21 amino acids. Trimming at V came to 4 bases and at J to 1 base, leaving 14 bases not matched to a gene. Germline V CDR1 and CDR2: MDHEN, SYDVKM. CDR3 sequence: CASSSPLGTSGRDFGTDTQYF. For the CDR3, the DNA is TGTGCCAGCAGTTCCCCCCTCGGGACTAGCGGGAGGGACTTTGGCACAGATACGCAGTATTTT.

This clonotype appeared a few times. The rearrangement uses TRBV12-3 or TRBV12-4 and TRBJ2-5; no reliable D call. The CDR3 length is 15 residues. V was shortened by 3 bases and J by 5 bases, with 16 bases between the two germline ends. The CDR3 sequence: CASSFVAGDGETQYF. CDR3 bases: TGTGCCAGCAGTTTTGTTGCAGGAGACGGGGAGACCCAGTACTTC.

This clonotype has a count of ten or more. J is TRBJ1-4 and V is TRBV27, with 8 bases fitting TRBD1. The CDR3 has 14 amino acids. V lost 3 bases, J lost 4 bases, and 1 base stayed unmatched. The V gene's germline CDR1 is MNHEY and CDR2 SMNVEV (reference sequence). For the CDR3, the DNA is TGTGCCAGCAGTTTGGACAGGGATAATGAAAAACTGTTTTTT. It specifies CASSLDRDNEKLFF.

This clonotype turned up a few times. This chain connects TRBV20-1 to TRBJ2-5, with TRBD1 identical over 8 bases. The CDR3 runs to 13 residues. The germline V gene encodes CDR1 DFQATT and CDR2 SNEGSKA (reference sequence). V gave up 5 bases and J gave up 1 base; unmatched junction bases: 3. The CDR3 loop reads CSAHGQGQETQYF. As DNA, the CDR3 is TGCAGTGCTCATGGACAGGGCCAAGAGACCCAGTACTTC.

The rearrangement uses TRBV7-2 and TRBJ2-2; D gene uncertain. CDR1 is SGHTA, CDR2 FQGNSA, per germline. CDR3 size: 17 residues. With 1 base removed from V and 0 bases from J, the gap between germline ends came to 12 bases. DNA of the CDR3: TGTGCCAGCAGCTTAGTGGGCGGCCCAGCGAACACCGGGGAGCTGTTTTTT. This encodes CASSLVGGPANTGELFF.

This clonotype came up a few times. The chain joins TRBV6-1 to TRBJ2-7; D call uncertain. The length of the CDR3 is 10 residues. CDR1 and CDR2 from the germline V gene are MNHNS and SASEGT. Trimming stripped 9 bases from V and 5 bases from J, with 8 bases between. CDR3 region: CASEVDEQYF. CDR3 nucleotide sequence: TGTGCCAGTGAAGTTGACGAGCAGTACTTC.

The chain links TRBV6-6 to TRBJ1-2; a weak D match, TRBD1 (6 bases). This CDR3 is built from 14 residues. The germline CDR1 and CDR2 sequences are MNHNY and SVGAGI (reference sequence). Trimming pared 8 bases from V and 1 base from J, leaving 14 bases between. CDR3: CASEEGGVNYGYTF. The CDR3 DNA sequence: TGTGCCAGCGAAGAGGGGGGCGTTAACTATGGCTACACCTTC.

In this sample, this clonotype turned up a few times. The chain couples TRBV18 to TRBJ2-7, with TRBD1 matching 7 bases. From germline, CDR1 is KGHSH and CDR2 LQKENI. The V and J ends lost 1 base and 2 bases, in that order; junction bases with no gene match: 2. The CDR3 contains 14 residues. The CDR3 sequence: CASSPLQGAYEQYF. In DNA form, the CDR3 reads TGTGCCAGCTCACCACTTCAGGGGGCCTACGAGCAGTACTTC.

At least ten counts were recorded for this clonotype. This sequence joins TRBV5-4 and TRBJ2-3; TRBD2 aligns across 12 bases. Losses at the gene ends were 4 bases for V and 0 bases for J; bases not matched to a gene: 3. Germline CDR1 reads SGHNT; CDR2 reads YYREEE (reference sequence). This CDR3 comprises 16 residues. In DNA, the CDR3 is TGTGCCAGCAGCGAGGGGACTAGCGGGAGCACAGATACGCAGTATTTT. It yields the protein CASSEGTSGSTDTQYF.

This chain connects TRBV29-1 to TRBJ2-7; tentatively, D is TRBD1 (6 bases). This CDR3 spans 14 amino acids. CDR1 is SQVTM, CDR2 ANQGSEA, per germline. V was clipped by 3 bases and J by 0 bases, with 12 bases between them. The DNA of the CDR3 is TGCAGCGTTGATTTACAGGGAACCTCCTACGAGCAGTACTTC. The encoded protein is CSVDLQGTSYEQYF.